This T cell receptor (beta chain) was recorded in a study of T cell responses to AZD1222 COVID-19 vaccine (dated by TCRdb to the early 2020s). About the study as a whole: AZD1222 recipients with second doses at about 4 weeks or about 12 weeks were pooled, because spike-specific TCR depth and breadth did not differ between schedules. TCR sequencing covered more than 230 trial participants: 200 to 220 given two doses of AZD1222 and 26 given two doses of MenACWY control vaccine. Trial participants were enrolled by age into subgroups of 18-55, 56-69 and 70-plus years, and around 150, 28 and 57 TCR-sequenced participants, respectively, were included in these subgroups. The research as a whole found: No day 14 peak-response samples were available, so repertoires were characterized only after the peak T cell response. A significant rise in spike-specific TCR breadth and depth was observed after two AZD1222 doses relative to day 0 and relative to MenACWY recipients. Conclusions about previously exposed vaccinees were limited because only six AZD1222 recipients were SARS-CoV-2 seropositive at baseline. Epitopes outside the regions mutated in the B.1.351 and B.1.1.7 variants were reportedly recognized by nearly half of the unique spike-specific TCRs. Participants were mostly white British and included more females than males, and it was suggested by the authors that clonal diversity may have been underestimated. In the small 56-69-year group, the increase in depth fell short of significance, most likely because of low power. CD4 TCRs associated with the vaccine covered the entire spike protein, and the dominant responses were in regions 160-218 and 743-854.

The CDR3 regions of human TCRbeta chains were analyzed by immunosequencing. For the original study's pipeline: Repertoire TCRs were matched against a reference library of SARS-CoV-2-specific TCRs generated with the MIRA antigen-specificity platform. Breadth was defined as the fraction of unique TCRs that were SARS-CoV-2-associated, and depth was defined as the fraction of total T cells that were SARS-CoV-2-associated. Using the MIRA data, each spike-specific TCR was assigned both to the spike region to which the TCR was reactive and to a CD4 or CD8 class. Log10-transformed breadth and depth values were compared by one-way ANOVA with Sidak's multiple comparisons tests. What TCRdb holds here is the immuneACCESS table cut down to in-frame rearrangements. Part of the clones is not present; checked against another copy, under half of the missing clones reflect an unresolved V gene, and the others are unexplained. V and J calls and clone size are those listed in that table; D and trimming were worked out from the DNA. The sample table contains around 91,000 clones; only one count was recorded for over 75% of them. The ten largest account for over 15% of the sample.

Based on the germline V gene, the CDR1 and CDR2 sequences are SGHNT and YENEEA. Relative to germline, V is 6 bases shorter and J is 2 bases shorter, with 14 bases between their ends. The CDR3 starts with the cysteine, ends with the phenylalanine, and has 14 residues. The read is trimmed to its CDR3 DNA, 42 bases read in frame from base 1. In the paper's terms, the time point label means: baseline before first vaccination. Samples from vaccinated people were obtained from the UK trials COV001 and COV002, which included a single-blind randomized controlled phase 2/3 trial of AZD1222 (ChAdOx1 nCoV-19) in healthy adults. For TCRbeta chain sequencing, PBMC samples from trial participants were taken at day 0 and at day 28 after the second dose. Concerning this clone itself: No antigen is known for it. The input lacks base qualities; no much larger clone sits a single base away.

Source: peripheral blood, taken on day 0 of AZD1222 vaccination. The source of this sequence is an adult in good health. This sequence uses TRBV11-3 and TRBJ2-7; a weak D assignment points to TRBD1 (5 bases agree). The nucleotide sequence is TGTGCCAGCAGTCGTTCAGGGCGCCCCTACGAGCAGTACTTC. This sequence encodes CASSRSGRPYEQYF.